The 9 T cell receptor beta chains given below trace back to one sample, sequenced in a study of blood T cell repertoires in COVID-19. TCRdb keeps only in-frame clones here, not all; method: immunoSEQ multiplex PCR. The table records 250,000 or so clones, 88% of them present only once. Sample: peripheral blood. Receptors were obtained from a man at least 80 years old with acute or convalescent COVID-19.

The chain carries TRBV6-2 or TRBV6-3 and TRBJ2-7; weak D call: TRBD1 (6 bases). The CDR3 covers 17 residues. Trimming stripped 2 bases from V and 0 bases from J, with 17 bases between. Germline V gene lookup returns CDR1 MNHEY and CDR2 SVGEGT. The CDR3 coding sequence is TGTGCCAGCAGTTACCCTGACAGGTTTCCCTACTCCTACGAGCAGTACTTC. Translating gives CASSYPDRFPYSYEQYF.

This sequence joins TRBV27 and TRBJ2-7; TRBD2 might be the D (5 bases). Germline V lookup: CDR1 MNHEY, CDR2 SMNVEV (reference sequence). The CDR3 is 13 residues long. V was shortened by 0 bases and J by 2 bases, with 5 bases between the two germline ends. As DNA, the CDR3 is TGTGCCAGCAGTTTATCGGGAGCCTACGAGCAGTACTTC. It specifies CASSLSGAYEQYF.

This rearrangement joins TRBV21-1 to TRBJ1-1. TRBV21-1 is deemed a pseudogene. There are 15 residues in the CDR3. The CDR3 reads CASSKESGGHTEAFF. Here the CDR3 DNA reads TGTGCCAGCAGCAAAGAATCGGGGGGACACACTGAAGCTTTCTTT.

The chain links TRBV29-1 to TRBJ2-5; D perhaps matches TRBD1 (6 bases). The CDR3 sequence is 13 residues long. Per germline, CDR1 SQVTM and CDR2 ANQGSEA. V lost 4 bases, J lost 5 bases, and 14 bases lay in between. CDR3 in DNA: TGCAGCGTTGCACAGGGCCTAACGGAGACCCAGTACTTC. It codes for CSVAQGLTETQYF.

The rearrangement joins TRBV18 to TRBJ1-5, with a weak D call TRBD1 (6 bases). The CDR3 is made up of 13 amino acids. The germline CDR1 and CDR2 sequences are KGHSH and LQKENI. Deletions cut 4 bases from V and 3 bases from J, with 7 bases between. The CDR3 protein is CASSRDNNQPQHF. For the CDR3, the DNA is TGTGCCAGCTCACGGGACAACAATCAGCCCCAGCATTTT.

The J gene is TRBJ1-2, the V gene TRBV28, with a weak D call TRBD1 (5 bases). The CDR3 has 14 amino acids. Germline CDR1 is MDHEN and CDR2 is SYDVKM. The ends were cut back, 7 bases at V and 4 bases at J, with 16 bases in the middle. As DNA, the CDR3 is TGTGCCAGCACCCTGCAGGGAACCGCCTATGGCTACACCTTC. It codes for CASTLQGTAYGYTF.

The chain combines TRBV18 with TRBJ2-5, with 13 nucleotides matching TRBD2. This CDR3 region has 15 residues. The germline V gene encodes CDR1 KGHSH and CDR2 LQKENI. V gave up 6 bases and J gave up 6 bases; unmatched junction bases: 7. The CDR3 sequence: CASSSGTSGTQTQYF. The CDR3 DNA follows: TGTGCCAGCTCGTCAGGGACTAGCGGGACGCAGACCCAGTACTTC.

The J gene is TRBJ1-2, the V gene TRBV2, with 7 bases lining up with TRBD1. The CDR3 is 15 residues long. Germline CDR1 and CDR2: SNHLY and FYNNEI. The ends lost 5 bases at V and 0 bases at J; junction bases unmatched: 6. CDR3 residues: CASSLQGSPNYGYTF. The CDR3 DNA follows: TGTGCCAGCAGTTTACAGGGGTCCCCTAACTATGGCTACACCTTC.

This chain connects TRBV4-3 to TRBJ2-7; the match to TRBD1 covers 8 bases. CDR1 is LGHNA, CDR2 YSLEER, per germline. With V trimmed by 4 bases and J by 5 bases, 16 bases remained unmatched. The CDR3 runs to 17 residues. CDR3 region: CASSLLYGGRGRDEQYF. Written as DNA, the CDR3 is TGCGCCAGCAGCCTCCTTTACGGGGGCAGGGGGCGCGACGAGCAGTACTTC.